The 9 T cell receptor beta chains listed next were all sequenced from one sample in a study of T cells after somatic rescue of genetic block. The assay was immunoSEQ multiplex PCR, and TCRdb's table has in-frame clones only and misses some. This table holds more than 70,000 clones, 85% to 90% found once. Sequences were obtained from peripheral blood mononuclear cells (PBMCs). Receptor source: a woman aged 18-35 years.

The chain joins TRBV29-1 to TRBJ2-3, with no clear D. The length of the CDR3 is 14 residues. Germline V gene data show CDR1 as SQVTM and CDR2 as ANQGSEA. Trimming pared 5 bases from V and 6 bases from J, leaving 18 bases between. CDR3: CSVIKVIPLDTQYF. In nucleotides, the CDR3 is TGCAGCGTTATTAAGGTTATCCCACTCGATACGCAGTATTTT.

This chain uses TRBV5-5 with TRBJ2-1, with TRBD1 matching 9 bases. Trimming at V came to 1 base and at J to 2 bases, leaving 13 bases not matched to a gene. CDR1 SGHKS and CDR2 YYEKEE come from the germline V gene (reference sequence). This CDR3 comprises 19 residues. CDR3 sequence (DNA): TGTGCCAGCAGCTTGAACCGAGGACAGGGGAACCTCGCCTACAATGAGCAGTTCTTC. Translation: CASSLNRGQGNLAYNEQFF.

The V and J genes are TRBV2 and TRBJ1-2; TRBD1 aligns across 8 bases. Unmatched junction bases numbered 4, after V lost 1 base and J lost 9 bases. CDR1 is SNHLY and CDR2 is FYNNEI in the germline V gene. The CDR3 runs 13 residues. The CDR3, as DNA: TGTGCCAGCAGTGAAGGGACAGGGTTTAGCTACACCTTC. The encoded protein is CASSEGTGFSYTF.

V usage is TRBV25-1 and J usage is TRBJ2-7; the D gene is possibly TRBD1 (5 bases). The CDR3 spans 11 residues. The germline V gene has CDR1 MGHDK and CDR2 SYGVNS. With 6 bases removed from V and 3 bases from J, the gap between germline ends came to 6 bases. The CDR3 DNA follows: TGTGCCAGCAGCAGGGTCTACGAGCAGTACTTC. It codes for CASSRVYEQYF.

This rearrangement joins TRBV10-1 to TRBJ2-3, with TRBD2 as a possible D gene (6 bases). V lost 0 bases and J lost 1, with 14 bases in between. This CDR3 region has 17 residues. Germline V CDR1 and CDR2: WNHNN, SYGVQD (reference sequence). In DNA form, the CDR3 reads TGCGCCAGCAGTGAGTCGCTCGGGAGTCTCGGCACAGATACGCAGTATTTT. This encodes CASSESLGSLGTDTQYF.

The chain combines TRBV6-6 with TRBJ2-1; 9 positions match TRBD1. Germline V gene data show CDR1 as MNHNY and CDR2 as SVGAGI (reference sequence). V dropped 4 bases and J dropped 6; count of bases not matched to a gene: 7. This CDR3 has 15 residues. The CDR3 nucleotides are TGTGCCAGCAGTTTCCCCGGGACAGGGATCAATGAGCAGTTCTTC. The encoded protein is CASSFPGTGINEQFF.

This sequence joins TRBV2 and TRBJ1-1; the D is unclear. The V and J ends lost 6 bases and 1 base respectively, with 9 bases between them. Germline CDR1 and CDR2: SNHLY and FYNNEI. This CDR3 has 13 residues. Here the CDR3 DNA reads TGTGCCAGCAGAGTGAAAGCGAACACTGAAGCTTTCTTT. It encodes CASRVKANTEAFF.

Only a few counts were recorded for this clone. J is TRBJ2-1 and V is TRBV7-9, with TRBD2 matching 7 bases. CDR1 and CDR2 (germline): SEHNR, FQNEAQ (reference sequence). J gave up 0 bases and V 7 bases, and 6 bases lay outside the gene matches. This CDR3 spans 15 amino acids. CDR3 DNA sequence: TGTGCCAGCATCGGGGACTACTTCTCCTACAATGAGCAGTTCTTC. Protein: CASIGDYFSYNEQFF.

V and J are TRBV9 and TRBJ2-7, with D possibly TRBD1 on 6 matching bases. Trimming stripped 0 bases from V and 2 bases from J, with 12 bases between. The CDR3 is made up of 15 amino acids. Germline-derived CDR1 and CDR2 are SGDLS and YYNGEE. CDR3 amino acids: CASSVDAGDAYEQYF. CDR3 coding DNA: TGTGCCAGCAGCGTAGATGCAGGGGACGCCTACGAGCAGTACTTC.